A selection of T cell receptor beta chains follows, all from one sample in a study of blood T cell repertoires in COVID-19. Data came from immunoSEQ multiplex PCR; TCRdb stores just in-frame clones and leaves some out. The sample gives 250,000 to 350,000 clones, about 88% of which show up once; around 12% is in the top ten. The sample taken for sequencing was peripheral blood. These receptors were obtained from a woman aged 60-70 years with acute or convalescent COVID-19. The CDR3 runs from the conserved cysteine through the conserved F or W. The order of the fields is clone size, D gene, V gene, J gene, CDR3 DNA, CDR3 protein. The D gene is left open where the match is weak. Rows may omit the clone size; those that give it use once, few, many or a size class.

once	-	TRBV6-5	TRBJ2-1	TGTGCCAGCAGGCACAGGGGGGGGAGTGAGCAGTTCTTC	CASRHRGGSEQFF
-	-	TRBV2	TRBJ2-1	TGTGCCAGCAGCACGGAGGCGCAGTACAATGAGCAGTTCTTC	CASSTEAQYNEQFF
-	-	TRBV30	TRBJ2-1	TGTGCCTGGAGTGTAGGTAGCGGTTTCTCCTACAATGAGCAGTTCTTC	CAWSVGSGFSYNEQFF
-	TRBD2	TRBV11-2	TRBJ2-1	TGTGCCAGCAGCTCCTCTAGCGGGGGGGCGGTTGAGCAGTTCTTC	CASSSSSGGAVEQFF
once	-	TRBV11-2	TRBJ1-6	TGTGCCAGCAGCTTAGACAGGGTTTCACCCCTCCACTTT	CASSLDRVSPLHF
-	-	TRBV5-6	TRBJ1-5	TGTGCCAGCAGCTTGGCCGGAACAGGTCACAATCAGCCCCAGCATTTT	CASSLAGTGHNQPQHF
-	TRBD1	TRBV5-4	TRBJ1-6	TGTGCCAGCAGCTTGGGCAGGGGGCTTGGTTCACCCCTCCACTTT	CASSLGRGLGSPLHF
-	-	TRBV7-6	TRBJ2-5	TGTGCCAGCAGCCCTAGAAATAGCGGAGCACAAGAGACCCAGTACTTC	CASSPRNSGAQETQYF
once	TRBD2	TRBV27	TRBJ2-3	TGTGCCAGCAGTTTGGGACTAGCGGGGGGAGTCGGCACAGATACGCAGTATTTT	CASSLGLAGGVGTDTQYF
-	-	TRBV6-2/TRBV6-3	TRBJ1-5	TGTGCCAGCAGCAGGCTGGGGAGGAACAATCAGCCCCAGCATTTT	CASSRLGRNNQPQHF
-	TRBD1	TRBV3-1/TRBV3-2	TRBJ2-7	TGTGCCAGCAGTCTGACAGGGCCCCTCGCCGAGCAGTACTTC	CASSLTGPLAEQYF
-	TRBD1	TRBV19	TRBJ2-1	TGTGCCAGTAGTATGGTTGGACAGGGCTACAATGAGCAGTTCTTC	CASSMVGQGYNEQFF
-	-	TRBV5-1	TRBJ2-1	TGCGCCAGCAGCGATGGATGGCGGTCCTCCCCGGGGGAGCAGTTCTTC	CASSDGWRSSPGEQFF
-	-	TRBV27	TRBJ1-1	TGTGCCAGCAGGAGTACAGGGAGGAACACTGAAGCTTTCTTT	CASRSTGRNTEAFF
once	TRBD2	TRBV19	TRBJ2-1	TGTGCCAGTAGCATCTTAAAGGGACTAGCGGGCTCTAATGAGCAGTTCTTC	CASSILKGLAGSNEQFF
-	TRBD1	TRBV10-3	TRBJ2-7	TGTGCCATCAGTGAAGGGACAGGGGGAGGGCACGAGCAGTACTTC	CAISEGTGGGHEQYF
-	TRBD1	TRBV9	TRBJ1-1	TGTGCCAGCAGCGTAGAAAAGGGGGCGAACACTGAAGCTTTCTTT	CASSVEKGANTEAFF
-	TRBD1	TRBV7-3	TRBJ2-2	TGTGCCAGCAGCTCCACGACAGGGCAACAAATAGGCACCGGGGAGCTGTTTTTT	CASSSTTGQQIGTGELFF
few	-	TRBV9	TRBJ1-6	TGTGCCAGCAGCGTATCGCCGGACCCGCGGGGAGAATCACCCCTCCACTTT	CASSVSPDPRGESPLHF
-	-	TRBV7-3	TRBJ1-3	TGTGCCAGCAGCTTAATCACAGGCTCTGGAAACACCATATATTTT	CASSLITGSGNTIYF
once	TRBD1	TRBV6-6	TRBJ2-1	TGTGCCAGCAGTCTTACAGGGGGCAGAGGCCTTGATTACAATGAGCAGTTCTTC	CASSLTGGRGLDYNEQFF
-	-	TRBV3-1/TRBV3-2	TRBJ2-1	TGTGCCAGCAGCCAAGGGCAGGGCAATGAGCAGTTCTTC	CASSQGQGNEQFF
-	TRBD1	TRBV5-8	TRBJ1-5	TGTGCCAGCAGCCGGGACAGGGAACACAATCAGCCCCAGCATTTT	CASSRDREHNQPQHF
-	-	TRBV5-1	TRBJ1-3	TGCGCCAGCAGCCCCCAGGGTCCAGGGGCGACTGGAAACACCATATATTTT	CASSPQGPGATGNTIYF
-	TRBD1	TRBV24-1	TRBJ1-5	TGTGCCACCAGTGATTCAGGACAGGGAGGGGGATGGAGCAATCAGCCCCAGCATTTT	CATSDSGQGGGWSNQPQHF
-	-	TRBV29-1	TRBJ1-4	TGCAGCGTTGAAGTTCAGGGAGGAGAGGGCGAAAAACTGTTTTTT	CSVEVQGGEGEKLFF
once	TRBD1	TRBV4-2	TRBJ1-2	TGTGCCAGCAGCCAGGCGGGTGGACAGGGCGGGAACTATGGCTACACCTTC	CASSQAGGQGGNYGYTF
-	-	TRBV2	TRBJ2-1	TGTGCCAGCAACCGGGGGTCCCTTTACAATGAGCAGTTCTTC	CASNRGSLYNEQFF
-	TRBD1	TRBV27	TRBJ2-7	TGTGCCAGCAACTCGTTGGCAGGGGGCTCCTACGAGCAGTACTTC	CASNSLAGGSYEQYF
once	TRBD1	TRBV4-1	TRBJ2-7	TGCGCCAGCAGCCAAGTTATGACAGGGGCCTCCTACGAGCAGTACTTC	CASSQVMTGASYEQYF
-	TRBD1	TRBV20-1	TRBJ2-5	TGCAGTGCTAGTCGGACAGGGCGCGAGACCCAGTACTTC	CSASRTGRETQYF
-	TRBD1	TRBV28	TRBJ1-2	TGTGCCAGCAGTTCCGGGACAGCCTCCTGGATAACTAACTATGGCTACACCTTC	CASSSGTASWITNYGYTF
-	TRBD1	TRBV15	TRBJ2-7	TGTGCCACCAACAAGGGGACAGACTACGAGCAGTACTTC	CATNKGTDYEQYF
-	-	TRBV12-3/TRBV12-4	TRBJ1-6	TGTGCCAGCAGAGATACCCAGGGCCTACTCCACTTT	CASRDTQGLLHF
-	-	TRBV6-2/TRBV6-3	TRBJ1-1	TGTGCCAGCAGTTACGTTTTTTCTGGACAAGTGAACACTGAAGCTTTCTTT	CASSYVFSGQVNTEAFF
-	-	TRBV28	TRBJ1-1	TGTGCCAGCGGCCTCGGGACAGAAGCTTTCTTT	CASGLGTEAFF
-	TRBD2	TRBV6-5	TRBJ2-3	TGTGCCAGCCGACTGGGGGGGACAGATACGCAGTATTTT	CASRLGGTDTQYF
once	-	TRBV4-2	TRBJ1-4	TGTGCCAGCAGCCAAGGAGAGTCCACTAATGAAAAACTGTTTTTT	CASSQGESTNEKLFF
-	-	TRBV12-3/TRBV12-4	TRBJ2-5	TGTGCCAGCGTATTGGGAGGGGGTGGAACCCAGTACTTC	CASVLGGGGTQYF
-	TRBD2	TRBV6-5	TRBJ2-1	TGTGCCAGCGCGGAAGCGGGGACCTACGGTGAGCAGTTCTTC	CASAEAGTYGEQFF
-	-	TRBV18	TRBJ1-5	TGTGCCAGCTCACCCCCTCCGGGAGGCAATCAGCCCCAGCATTTT	CASSPPPGGNQPQHF
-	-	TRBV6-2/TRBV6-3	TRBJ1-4	TGTGCCAGCAGCAACGGTAAACTGTTTTTT	CASSNGKLFF
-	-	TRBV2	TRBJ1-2	TGTGCCAGCAAAGGGGGTTTCTATGGCTACACCTTC	CASKGGFYGYTF
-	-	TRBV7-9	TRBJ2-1	TGTGCCAGCAGCACCCTACGTTCGCGGAGCAGCTCCTACAATGAGCAGTTCTTC	CASSTLRSRSSSYNEQFF
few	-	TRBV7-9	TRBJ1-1	TGTGCCAGCAGCCTTGGACGGGGGGAAGCTTTCTTT	CASSLGRGEAFF
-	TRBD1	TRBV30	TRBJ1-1	TGTGCCTCGGACAGGGGGCAGATGAACACTGAAGCTTTCTTT	CASDRGQMNTEAFF
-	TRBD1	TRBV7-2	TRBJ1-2	TGTGCCAGCAGCTCGGGACAGACTAACTATGGCTACACCTTC	CASSSGQTNYGYTF
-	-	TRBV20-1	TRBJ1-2	TGCAGTGCTAGTGCGGGAGTTAACTATGGCTACACCTTC	CSASAGVNYGYTF